What follows are 6 T cell receptor beta chains derived from one specimen sequenced in a study of T cell responses to AZD1222 COVID-19 vaccine. TCRdb's copy holds only in-frame clones and misses some; the assay was immunoSEQ multiplex PCR. This sample has about 140,000 clones, with about nine tenths found just once. The input for sequencing was peripheral blood, taken on day 0 of AZD1222 vaccination. The receptors stem from an adult in good health.

This chain joins TRBV11-3 and TRBJ1-1; 7 nucleotides align to TRBD1. Unmatched junction bases numbered 6, after V lost 5 bases and J lost 3 bases. From germline, CDR1 is SGHNT and CDR2 YENEEA. CDR3 size: 14 residues. CDR3 nucleotide sequence: TGTGCCAGCAGCCTTACAGGGGACCACACTGAAGCTTTCTTT. The encoded protein is CASSLTGDHTEAFF.

The rearrangement links TRBV5-5 to TRBJ2-7; tentatively, D is TRBD1 (6 bases). Germline CDR1 is SGHKS and CDR2 is YYEKEE (reference sequence). The CDR3 is made up of 14 amino acids. The V and J ends lost 4 bases and 4 bases respectively, with 15 bases between them. The chain's CDR3 is CASSPPGHPYEQYF. CDR3 nucleotide sequence: TGTGCCAGCAGCCCCCCGGGACATCCATACGAGCAGTACTTC.

The chain links TRBV19 to TRBJ1-2; TRBD1 agrees at 8 bases. The CDR3 has 17 amino acids. Looked up from germline, CDR1 is LNHDA and CDR2 is SQIVND (reference sequence). After removal of 3 bases from V and 5 bases from J, the junction contained 14 bases not matched to a gene. DNA for the CDR3: TGTGCCAGTAGTATCCCCCATCCAGGGGGCGTCATATATGGCTACACCTTC. As protein: CASSIPHPGGVIYGYTF.

The chain uses TRBV6-6 and TRBJ2-1; 10 bases are a match to TRBD1. Trimming removed 6 bases from V and 14 bases from J; junction bases left unmatched: 7. The CDR3 sequence is 12 residues long. Germline values: CDR1 MNHNY, CDR2 SVGAGI (reference sequence). This CDR3 is CASSKGTGEEFF. The CDR3 DNA is TGTGCCAGCAGCAAGGGGACAGGGGAGGAGTTCTTC.

V usage is TRBV7-2 and J usage is TRBJ2-7; 10 nucleotides match TRBD2. This CDR3 spans 15 amino acids. Germline values: CDR1 SGHTA, CDR2 FQGNSA. The trim removed 1 base at V and 7 bases at J, leaving 7 bases unmatched. CDR3 nucleotides: TGTGCCAGCAGCTTAGGTGCTAGCGGGAGTTGGGAGCAGTACTTC. It is translated as CASSLGASGSWEQYF. The variable domain in full, completed from reference TRBV7-2 and TRBJ2-7, reads GAGVSQSPSNKVTEKGKDVELRCDPISGHTALYWYRQSLGQGLEFLIYFQGNSAPDKSGLPSDRFSAERTGGSVSTLTIQRTQQEDSAVYLCASSLGASGSWEQYFGPGTRLTVT.

The chain carries TRBV7-2 and TRBJ2-6, with D uncertain. The CDR3 is 17 residues long. The germline V gene has CDR1 SGHTA and CDR2 FQGNSA. V was trimmed by 3 bases and J by 0 bases, leaving 12 bases between them. Written as DNA, the CDR3 is TGTGCCAGCAGCTTCAGACTTCTAGGCTCTGGGGCCAACGTCCTGACTTTC. The encoded protein is CASSFRLLGSGANVLTF.